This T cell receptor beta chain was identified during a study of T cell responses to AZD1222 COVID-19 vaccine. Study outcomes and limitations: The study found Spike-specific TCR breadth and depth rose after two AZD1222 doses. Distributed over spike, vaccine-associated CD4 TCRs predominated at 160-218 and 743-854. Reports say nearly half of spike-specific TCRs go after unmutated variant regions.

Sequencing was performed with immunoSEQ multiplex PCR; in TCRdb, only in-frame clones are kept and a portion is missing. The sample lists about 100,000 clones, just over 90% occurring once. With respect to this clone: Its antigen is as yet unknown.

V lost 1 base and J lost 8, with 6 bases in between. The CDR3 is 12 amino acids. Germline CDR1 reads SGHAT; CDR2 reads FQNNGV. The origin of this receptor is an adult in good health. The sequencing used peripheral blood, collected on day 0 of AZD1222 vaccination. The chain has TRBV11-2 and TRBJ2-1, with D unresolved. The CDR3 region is CASSLVSHEQFF. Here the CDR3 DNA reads TGTGCCAGCAGCTTAGTTTCGCATGAGCAGTTCTTC.